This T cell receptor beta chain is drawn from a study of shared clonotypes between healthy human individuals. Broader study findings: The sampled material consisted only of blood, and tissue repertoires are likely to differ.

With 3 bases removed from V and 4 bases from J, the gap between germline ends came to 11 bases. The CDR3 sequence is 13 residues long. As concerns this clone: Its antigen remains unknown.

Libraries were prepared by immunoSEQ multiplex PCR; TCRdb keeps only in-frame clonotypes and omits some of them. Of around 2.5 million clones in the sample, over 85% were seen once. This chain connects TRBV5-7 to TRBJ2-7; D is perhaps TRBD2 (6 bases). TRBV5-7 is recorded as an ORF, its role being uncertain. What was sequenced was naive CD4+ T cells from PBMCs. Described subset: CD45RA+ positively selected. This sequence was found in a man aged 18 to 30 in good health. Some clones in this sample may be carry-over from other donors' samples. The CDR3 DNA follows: TGTGCCAGCAGCTCGGGACTCAAATACGAGCAGTACTTC. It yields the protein CASSSGLKYEQYF.